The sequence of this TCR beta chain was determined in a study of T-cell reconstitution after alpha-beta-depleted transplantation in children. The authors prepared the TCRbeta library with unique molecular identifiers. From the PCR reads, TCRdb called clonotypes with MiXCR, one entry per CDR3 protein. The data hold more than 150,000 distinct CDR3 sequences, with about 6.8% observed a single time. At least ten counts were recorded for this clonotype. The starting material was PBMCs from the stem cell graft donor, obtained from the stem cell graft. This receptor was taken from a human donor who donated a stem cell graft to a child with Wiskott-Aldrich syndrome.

The CDR3 nucleotides read TGCAGTGGAAGCTATAATGAAAAACTGTTTTTT. Encoded protein: CSGSYNEKLFF. The chain is built from TRBV20-1 and TRBJ1-4; D is uncertain. V gave up 7 bases and J gave up 4 bases, with 7 bases separating them. CDR1 DFQATT and CDR2 SNEGSKA come from the germline V gene (reference sequence). The CDR3 contains 11 residues.